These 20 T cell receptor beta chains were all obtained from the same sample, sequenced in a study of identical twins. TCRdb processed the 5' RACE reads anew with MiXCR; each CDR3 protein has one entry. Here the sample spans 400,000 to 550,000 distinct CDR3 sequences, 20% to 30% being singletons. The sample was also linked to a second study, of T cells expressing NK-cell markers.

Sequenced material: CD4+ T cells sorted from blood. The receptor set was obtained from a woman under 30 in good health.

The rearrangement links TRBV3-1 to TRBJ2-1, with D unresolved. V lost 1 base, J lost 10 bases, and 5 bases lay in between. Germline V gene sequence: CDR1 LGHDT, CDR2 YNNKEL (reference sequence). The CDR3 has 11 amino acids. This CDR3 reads CASSQGEEQFF. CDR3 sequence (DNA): TGTGCCAGCAGCCAAGGGGAAGAGCAGTTCTTC.

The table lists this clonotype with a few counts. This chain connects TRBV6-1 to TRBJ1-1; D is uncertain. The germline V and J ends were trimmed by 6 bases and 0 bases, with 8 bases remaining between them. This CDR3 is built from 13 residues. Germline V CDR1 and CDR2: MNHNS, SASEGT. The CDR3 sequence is CASRRTLNTEAFF. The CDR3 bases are TGTGCCAGCAGAAGAACACTGAACACTGAAGCTTTCTTT.

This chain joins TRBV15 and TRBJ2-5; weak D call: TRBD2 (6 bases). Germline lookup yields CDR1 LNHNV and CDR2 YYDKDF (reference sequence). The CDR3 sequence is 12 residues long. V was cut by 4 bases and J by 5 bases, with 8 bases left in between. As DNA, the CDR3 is TGTGCCACCAGCACCGGAGGGGAGACCCAGTACTTC. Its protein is CATSTGGETQYF.

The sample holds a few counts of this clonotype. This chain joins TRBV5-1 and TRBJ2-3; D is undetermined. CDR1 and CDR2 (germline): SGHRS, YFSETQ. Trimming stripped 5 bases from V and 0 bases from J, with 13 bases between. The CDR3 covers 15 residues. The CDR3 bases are TGCGCCAGCAGGCTGGGCTGGCAGAGCACAGATACGCAGTATTTT. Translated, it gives CASRLGWQSTDTQYF.

The CDR3 spells CASSFYLQAEQFF. The CDR3 region has the DNA TGTGCCAGCAGTTTTTATCTCCAAGCGGAGCAGTTCTTC. The chain employs TRBV2 and TRBJ2-1, with D unresolved. Trimming cost V 5 bases and J 10 bases, with 15 bases left between them. Germline loops: CDR1 SNHLY, CDR2 FYNNEI. The CDR3 runs to 13 residues.

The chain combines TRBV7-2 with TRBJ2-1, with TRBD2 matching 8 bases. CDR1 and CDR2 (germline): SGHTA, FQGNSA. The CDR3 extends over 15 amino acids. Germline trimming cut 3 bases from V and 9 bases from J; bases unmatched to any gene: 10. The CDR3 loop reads CASSFSGSGNGEQFF. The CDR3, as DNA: TGTGCCAGCAGCTTTTCGGGTAGCGGGAACGGTGAGCAGTTCTTC.

The CDR3 coding sequence is TGTGCCACCAGCAGAGTGGGGACCGGGGAGACCCAGTACTTC. Protein sequence: CATSRVGTGETQYF. The chain has TRBV15 and TRBJ2-5, with D perhaps given as TRBD1 or TRBD2 (5 bases each). Trimming left V 1 base short and J 5 bases short, with 11 bases between. The CDR3 covers 14 residues. CDR1 is LNHNV and CDR2 is YYDKDF in the germline V gene (reference sequence).

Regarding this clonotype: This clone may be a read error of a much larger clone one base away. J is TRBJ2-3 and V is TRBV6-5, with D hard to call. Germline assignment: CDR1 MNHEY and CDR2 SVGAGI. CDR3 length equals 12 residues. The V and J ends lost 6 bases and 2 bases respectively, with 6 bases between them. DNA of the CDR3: TGTGCCAGCAGATTGAACACAGATACGCAGTATTTT. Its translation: CASRLNTDTQYF.

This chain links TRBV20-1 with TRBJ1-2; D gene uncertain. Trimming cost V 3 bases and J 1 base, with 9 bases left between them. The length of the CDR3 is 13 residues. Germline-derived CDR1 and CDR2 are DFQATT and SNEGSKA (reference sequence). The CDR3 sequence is CSARGHSNYGYTF. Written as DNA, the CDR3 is TGCAGTGCTAGGGGTCACAGTAACTATGGCTACACCTTC.

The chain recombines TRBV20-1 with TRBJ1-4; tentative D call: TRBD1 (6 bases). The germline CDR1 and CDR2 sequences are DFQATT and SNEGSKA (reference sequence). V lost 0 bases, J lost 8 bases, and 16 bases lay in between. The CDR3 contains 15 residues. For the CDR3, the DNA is TGCAGTGCTAGAGATAGGGGACACCGGGGGGAAAAACTGTTTTTT. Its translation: CSARDRGHRGEKLFF.

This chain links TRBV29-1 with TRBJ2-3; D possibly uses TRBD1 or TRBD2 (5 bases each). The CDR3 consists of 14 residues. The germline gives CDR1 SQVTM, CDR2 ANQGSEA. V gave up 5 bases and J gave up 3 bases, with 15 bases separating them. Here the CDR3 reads CSVTGNGQTDTQYF. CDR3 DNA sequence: TGCAGCGTTACCGGGAACGGACAAACAGATACGCAGTATTTT.

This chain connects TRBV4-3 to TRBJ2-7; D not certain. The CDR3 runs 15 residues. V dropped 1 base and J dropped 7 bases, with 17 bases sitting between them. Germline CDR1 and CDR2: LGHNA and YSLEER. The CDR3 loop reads CASSQADHELGEQYF. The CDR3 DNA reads TGCGCCAGCAGCCAAGCTGACCACGAGTTGGGGGAGCAGTACTTC.

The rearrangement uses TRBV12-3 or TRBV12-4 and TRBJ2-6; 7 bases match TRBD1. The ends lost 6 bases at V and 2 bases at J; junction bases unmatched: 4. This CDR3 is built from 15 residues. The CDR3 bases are TGTGCCAGCAGCCCCGACAGGGCTGGGGCCAACGTCCTGACTTTC. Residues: CASSPDRAGANVLTF.

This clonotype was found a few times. The CDR3 sequence: CASSPKWTSGSGTGELFF. In nucleotides, the CDR3 is TGTGCCAGCTCACCCAAGTGGACTAGCGGGAGTGGTACCGGGGAGCTGTTTTTT. The rearrangement links TRBV18 to TRBJ2-2, with TRBD2 matching over 13 bases. Germline V gene data show CDR1 as KGHSH and CDR2 as LQKENI. V was pared by 3 bases and J by 5 bases, with 9 bases of the junction left unmatched. The CDR3 is 18 amino acids. The variable domain in full, with the rest retrieved from reference TRBV18 and TRBJ2-2, is NAGVMQNPRHLVRRRGQEARLRCSPMKGHSHVYWYRQLPEEGLKFMVYLQKENIIDESGMPKERFSAEFPKEGPSILRIQQVVRGDSAAYFCASSPKWTSGSGTGELFFGEGSRLTVL.

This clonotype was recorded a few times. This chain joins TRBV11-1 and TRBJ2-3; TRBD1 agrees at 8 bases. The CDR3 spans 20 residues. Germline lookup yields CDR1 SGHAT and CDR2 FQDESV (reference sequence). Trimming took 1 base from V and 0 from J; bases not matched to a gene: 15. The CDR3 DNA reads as TGTGCCAGCAGCTTAGTGTCTGGCAATTACTACAGGGGGAGCACAGATACGCAGTATTTT. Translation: CASSLVSGNYYRGSTDTQYF.

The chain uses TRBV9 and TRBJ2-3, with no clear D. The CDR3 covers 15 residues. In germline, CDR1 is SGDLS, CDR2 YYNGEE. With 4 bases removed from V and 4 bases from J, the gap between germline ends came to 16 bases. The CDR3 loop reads CASSLKPLGSDTQYF. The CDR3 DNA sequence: TGTGCCAGCAGCTTAAAACCACTGGGTTCAGATACGCAGTATTTT. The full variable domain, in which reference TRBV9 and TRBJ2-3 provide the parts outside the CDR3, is DSGVTQTPKHLITATGQRVTLRCSPRSGDLSVYWYQQSLDQGLQFLIQYYNGEERAKGNILERFSAQQFPDLHSELNLSSLELGDSALYFCASSLKPLGSDTQYFGPGTRLTVL.

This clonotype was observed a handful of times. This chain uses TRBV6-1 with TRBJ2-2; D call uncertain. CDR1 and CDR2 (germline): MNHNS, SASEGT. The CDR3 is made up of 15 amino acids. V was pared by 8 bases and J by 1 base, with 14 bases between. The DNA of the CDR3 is TGTGCCAGCTCTAGGGAAGGAATGAACACCGGGGAGCTGTTTTTT. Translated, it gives CASSREGMNTGELFF.

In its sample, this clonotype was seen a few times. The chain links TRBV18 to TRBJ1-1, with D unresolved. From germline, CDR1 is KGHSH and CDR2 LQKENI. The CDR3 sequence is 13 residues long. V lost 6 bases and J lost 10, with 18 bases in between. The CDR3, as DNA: TGTGCCAGCTCTCAGATATGGTCTGAACTAGCTTTCTTT. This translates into CASSQIWSELAFF.

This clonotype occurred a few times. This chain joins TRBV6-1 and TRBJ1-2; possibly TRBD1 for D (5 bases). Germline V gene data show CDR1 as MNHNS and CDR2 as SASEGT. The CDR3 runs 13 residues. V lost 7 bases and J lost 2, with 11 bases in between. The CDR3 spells CASKQPGNYGYTF. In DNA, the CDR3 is TGTGCCAGCAAGCAGCCAGGGAACTATGGCTACACCTTC.

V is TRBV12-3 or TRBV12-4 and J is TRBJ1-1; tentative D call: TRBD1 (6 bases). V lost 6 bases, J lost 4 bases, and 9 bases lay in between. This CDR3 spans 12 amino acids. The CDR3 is CASRTGSTEAFF. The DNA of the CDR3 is TGTGCCAGCAGAACAGGGTCCACTGAAGCTTTCTTT.